Below are 3 T cell receptor beta chains sequenced from a single sample in a study of PD-L1 blockade in urothelial cancer. The time point here: peripheral blood 6 weeks after treatment start. TCRdb's table, derived via immunoSEQ multiplex PCR, lists solely in-frame clones and lacks some. Here the sample spans 80,000 to 95,000 clones, less than 85% being singletons. Sequenced here: PBMCs, sampled around atezolizumab (anti-PD-L1) treatment. The receptors come from a man between 70 and 80 years old with urothelial cancer.

The chain carries TRBV2 and TRBJ1-6, with a tentative D call TRBD1 (5 bases). Germline lookup yields CDR1 SNHLY and CDR2 FYNNEI. Trimming took 7 bases from V and 7 from J, leaving 11 bases between them. This CDR3 comprises 13 residues. The CDR3 loop is CASTQTENSPLHF. CDR3 nucleotides: TGTGCCAGCACACAGACAGAGAATTCACCCCTCCACTTT.

Only a few counts were recorded for this clone. CDR3 in DNA: TGCAGCGTTGAAGTGGGCGGGTCCCACGAGCAGTACTTC. Its protein product is CSVEVGGSHEQYF. The genes are TRBV29-1 and TRBJ2-7; perhaps TRBD2 as D (5 bases). Germline lookup yields CDR1 SQVTM and CDR2 ANQGSEA. CDR3 length equals 13 residues. Trimming stripped 1 base from V and 5 bases from J, with 12 bases between.

In this sample, this clone turned up a few times. J is TRBJ2-3 and V is TRBV7-2; 12 bases fit TRBD2. CDR3 length: 15 amino acids. The trim removed 7 bases at V and 2 bases at J, leaving 4 bases unmatched. Germline lookup yields CDR1 SGHTA and CDR2 FQGNSA. The CDR3: CASTTSGSVTDTQYF. The CDR3 DNA follows: TGTGCCAGCACGACTAGCGGGAGTGTCACAGATACGCAGTATTTT.